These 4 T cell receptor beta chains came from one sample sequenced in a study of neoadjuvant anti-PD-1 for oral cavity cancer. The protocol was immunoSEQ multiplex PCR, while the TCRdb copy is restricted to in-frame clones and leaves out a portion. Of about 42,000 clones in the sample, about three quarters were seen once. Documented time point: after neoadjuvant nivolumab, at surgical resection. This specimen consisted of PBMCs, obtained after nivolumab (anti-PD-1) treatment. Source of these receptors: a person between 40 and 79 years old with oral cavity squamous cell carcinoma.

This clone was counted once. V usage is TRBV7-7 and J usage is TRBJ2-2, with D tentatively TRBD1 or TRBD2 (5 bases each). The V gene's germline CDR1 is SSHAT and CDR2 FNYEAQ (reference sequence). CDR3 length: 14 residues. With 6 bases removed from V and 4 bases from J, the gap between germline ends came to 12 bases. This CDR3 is CASSFGASTGELFF. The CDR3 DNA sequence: TGTGCCAGCAGTTTCGGGGCCTCCACCGGGGAGCTGTTTTTT.

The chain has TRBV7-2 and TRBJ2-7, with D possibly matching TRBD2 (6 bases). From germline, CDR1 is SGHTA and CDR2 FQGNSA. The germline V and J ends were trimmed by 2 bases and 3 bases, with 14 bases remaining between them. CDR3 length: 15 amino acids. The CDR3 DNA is TGTGCCAGCAGCTTATTTATAGCGGCTGACTACGAGCAGTACTTC. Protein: CASSLFIAADYEQYF.

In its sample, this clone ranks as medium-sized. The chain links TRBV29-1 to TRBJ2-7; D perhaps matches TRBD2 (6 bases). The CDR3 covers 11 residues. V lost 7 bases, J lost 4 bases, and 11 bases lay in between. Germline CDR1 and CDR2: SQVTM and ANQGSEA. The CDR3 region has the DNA TGCAGCGCCGGGAGTGGGTACGAGCAGTACTTC. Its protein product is CSAGSGYEQYF.

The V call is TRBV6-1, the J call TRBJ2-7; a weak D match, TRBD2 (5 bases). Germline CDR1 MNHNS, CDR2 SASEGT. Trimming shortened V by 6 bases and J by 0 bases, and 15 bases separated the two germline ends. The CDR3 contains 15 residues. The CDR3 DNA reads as TGTGCCAGCAGGACGGGGATCGGGGTCTCCTACGAGCAGTACTTC. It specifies CASRTGIGVSYEQYF.